The 8 T cell receptor beta chains below all came from one sample that was sequenced in a study of cytomegalovirus exposure and HLA in healthy donors. The table came from immunoSEQ multiplex PCR; TCRdb's copy has only in-frame clones and leaves some out. The data show some 80,000 clones, approximately 96% seen once. What was sequenced was PBMCs. The receptors were sampled from a woman aged 18 to 35 in good health and CMV-seronegative.

The chain joins TRBV7-9 to TRBJ2-5; 10 bases map to TRBD2. V was clipped by 5 bases and J by 6 bases; unmatched bases: 6. Germline V gives CDR1 SEHNR, CDR2 FQNEAQ (reference sequence). This CDR3 region has 14 residues. The DNA of the CDR3 is TGTGCCAGCAGCCCCGGGACTAGCGAAAAGACCCAGTACTTC. It is translated as CASSPGTSEKTQYF.

The genes are TRBV30 and TRBJ1-3; D possibly corresponds to TRBD1 (6 bases). V was trimmed by 5 bases and J by 0 bases, leaving 8 bases between them. Germline V gives CDR1 GTSNPN, CDR2 SVGIG (reference sequence). The CDR3 covers 13 residues. Written as DNA, the CDR3 is TGTGCCTGGGGGACAAACTCTGGAAACACCATATATTTT. Translation: CAWGTNSGNTIYF.

The genes are TRBV7-9 and TRBJ2-1; 7 bases agree with TRBD1. The CDR3 runs 12 residues. The germline V gene has CDR1 SEHNR and CDR2 FQNEAQ (reference sequence). V gave up 10 bases and J gave up 7 bases; unmatched junction bases: 7. The CDR3 protein is CATLTGHNEQFF. The CDR3 bases are TGTGCCACCCTGACAGGGCATAATGAGCAGTTCTTC.

The chain employs TRBV7-9 and TRBJ1-6, with D uncertain. V lost 1 base to trimming and J lost 6 bases, with 10 bases between them. Germline CDR1 is SEHNR and CDR2 is FQNEAQ (reference sequence). This CDR3 comprises 15 residues. CDR3 region: CASSLEISGNSPLHF. The CDR3, as DNA: TGTGCCAGCAGCTTAGAGATTTCGGGTAATTCACCCCTCCACTTT.

The rearrangement joins TRBV18 to TRBJ2-7; 9 nucleotides line up with TRBD2. Germline V gives CDR1 KGHSH, CDR2 LQKENI. Trimming took 2 bases from V and 4 from J; bases not matched to a gene: 9. The CDR3 runs 16 residues. The CDR3 loop reads CASSPGVVTSGYEQYF. The CDR3 DNA sequence: TGTGCCAGCTCACCAGGCGTTGTGACTAGCGGTTACGAGCAGTACTTC.

This clone was found once. This chain connects TRBV5-1 to TRBJ2-7, with a tentative D call TRBD1 (5 bases). This CDR3 spans 15 amino acids. Trimming took off 5 bases at V and 0 bases at J, with 15 bases between the two ends. Germline V CDR1 and CDR2: SGHRS, YFSETQ. As DNA, the CDR3 is TGCGCCAGCAGGGTAGGGGCCAGCGACTCCTACGAGCAGTACTTC. Protein sequence: CASRVGASDSYEQYF.

V and J are TRBV6-1 and TRBJ1-2, with TRBD1 as a possible D gene (6 bases). The CDR3 is made up of 14 amino acids. The V gene lost 9 bases and the J gene lost 4 bases, with 18 bases spanning the gap. Germline assignment: CDR1 MNHNS and CDR2 SASEGT. CDR3 coding DNA: TGTGCCAGTAGCCCAACGACAGGACTCTATGGCTACACCTTC. This codes for CASSPTTGLYGYTF.

The chain recombines TRBV15 with TRBJ2-5, with no clear D. The ends were cut back, 5 bases at V and 2 bases at J, with 9 bases in the middle. The CDR3 is 13 amino acids. From germline, CDR1 is LNHNV and CDR2 YYDKDF (reference sequence). The CDR3 coding sequence is TGTGCCACCAGCCCCCATGTGCAAGAGACCCAGTACTTC. Its translation: CATSPHVQETQYF.